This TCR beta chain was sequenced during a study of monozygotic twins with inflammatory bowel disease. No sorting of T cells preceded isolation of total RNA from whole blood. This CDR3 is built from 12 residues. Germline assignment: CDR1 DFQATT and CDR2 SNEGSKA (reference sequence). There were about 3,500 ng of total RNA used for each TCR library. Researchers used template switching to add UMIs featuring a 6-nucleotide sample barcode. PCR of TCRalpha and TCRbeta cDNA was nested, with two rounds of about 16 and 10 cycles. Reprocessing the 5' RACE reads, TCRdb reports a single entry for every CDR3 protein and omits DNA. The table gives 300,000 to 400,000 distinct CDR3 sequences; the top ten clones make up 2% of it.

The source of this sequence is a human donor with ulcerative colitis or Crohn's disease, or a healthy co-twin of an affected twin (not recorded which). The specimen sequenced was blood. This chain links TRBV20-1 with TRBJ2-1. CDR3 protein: CSASGVENEQFF.